The present entry profiles one T cell receptor beta chain with its context. This specimen comes from a study of T cell responses to AZD1222 COVID-19 vaccine. Trimming stripped 6 bases from V and 1 base from J, with 9 bases between. The CDR3 contains 13 residues. Germline V CDR1 and CDR2: MNHEY, SVGAGI. Profiled with immunoSEQ multiplex PCR; TCRdb holds only in-frame clones, not every one. The sample comprises about 66,000 clones, about 83% of which are singletons, and less than 4% rests with the top ten. Pooled samples include second doses given at about 4 or 12 weeks. This sequence joins TRBV6-5 and TRBJ1-2; no clear D. The sequenced sample was peripheral blood, obtained 28 days after the second AZD1222 dose. This receptor was taken from an adult who received the AZD1222 COVID-19 vaccine. The CDR3 loop reads CASSSADNYGYTF. The CDR3 DNA follows: TGTGCCAGCAGCTCGGCGGATAACTATGGCTACACCTTC.